There are a few counts of the clone carrying this TCR beta chain. Its target is not known. This specimen comes from a study of early T cells in non-severe SARS-CoV-2 infection. Study-level background: Sequencing was performed on bulk RNA from unsorted whole blood, leaving chains unpaired. Whole-study findings and limits: Matching with VDJdb favored anti-spike CD8 responses (missing private and CD4 specificities).

V was clipped by 3 bases and J by 5 bases, with 10 bases between them. CDR1 is LNHDA, CDR2 SQIVND, per germline (reference sequence). There are 14 residues in the CDR3. Individually, cDNA molecules had unique molecular identifiers attached to them. TCRdb reprocessed the 5' RACE reads with MiXCR, giving one entry per CDR3 protein. Among 70,000 to 95,000 distinct CDR3 sequences listed, over 12% were seen once. Sample: whole blood. The sequence was obtained from an adult who was a healthcare worker with PCR-confirmed SARS-CoV-2 infection or an uninfected control (not recorded which). This chain links TRBV19 with TRBJ2-2; D uncertain. The CDR3 spells CASSISKDTGELFF. Written as DNA, the CDR3 is TGTGCCAGTAGTATCTCCAAGGATACCGGGGAGCTGTTTTTT.